These 23 T cell receptor beta chains share one sample of origin, sequenced in a study. In TCRdb, the RT-PCR reads were re-called with MiXCR into one record per CDR3 protein. The data hold more than 550,000 distinct CDR3 sequences, with 14% observed a single time. The material sequenced was memory CD4+ T cells from blood. These receptors all come from a female donor in good health, serving as a healthy control.

As concerns this clonotype: This may come from a read error, since a much larger clone is one base off. The chain recombines TRBV10-3 with TRBJ1-2; the D is unclear. The CDR3 sequence is 12 residues long. The V end lost 5 bases, the J end lost 4 bases, and 8 bases lay between the germline ends. Germline CDR1 is ENHRY and CDR2 is SYGVKD. CDR3 in amino acids: CAISRDFYGYTF. In DNA form, the CDR3 reads TGTGCCATCAGTAGAGATTTCTATGGCTACACCTTC.

This clonotype has a handful of counts. This sequence joins TRBV6-5 and TRBJ1-4; TRBD1 might be the D (6 bases). This CDR3 spans 13 amino acids. Trimming left V 4 bases short and J 8 bases short, with 11 bases between. The germline V gene has CDR1 MNHEY and CDR2 SVGAGI. This CDR3 is CASSWTRGEKLFF. CDR3 nucleotides: TGTGCCAGCAGTTGGACAAGGGGGGAAAAACTGTTTTTT.

This clonotype was seen ten or more times. This chain links TRBV27 with TRBJ2-7; the match to TRBD1 covers 7 bases. The trim removed 0 bases at V and 5 bases at J, leaving 19 bases unmatched. There are 19 residues in the CDR3. The V gene's germline CDR1 is MNHEY and CDR2 SMNVEV (reference sequence). In DNA form, the CDR3 reads TGTGCCAGCAGTTTATCGTCCGGCCTCGACAGGGCCCCCAGGGACGAGCAGTACTTC. The encoded protein is CASSLSSGLDRAPRDEQYF.

The chain links TRBV5-1 to TRBJ2-5, with TRBD1 matching over 7 bases. The V gene's germline CDR1 is SGHRS and CDR2 YFSETQ. The CDR3 covers 16 residues. Trimming removed 4 bases from V and 1 base from J; junction bases left unmatched: 10. CDR3 in DNA: TGCGCCAGCAGCGCAAACAGGGGACATCTCCAAGAGACCCAGTACTTC. This sequence encodes CASSANRGHLQETQYF.

This clonotype was detected ten times or more. The chain combines TRBV6-1 with TRBJ1-1; unclear D gene. This CDR3 has 14 residues. Trimming took off 6 bases at V and 0 bases at J, with 11 bases between the two ends. Germline loops: CDR1 MNHNS, CDR2 SASEGT. The CDR3 DNA reads as TGTGCCAGCAGGGATCGTCAGCTGAACACTGAAGCTTTCTTT. It codes for CASRDRQLNTEAFF.

This chain links TRBV3-1 with TRBJ1-6, with D tentatively TRBD1 (5 bases). In germline, CDR1 is LGHDT, CDR2 YNNKEL (reference sequence). There are 15 residues in the CDR3. Trimming pared 4 bases from V and 7 bases from J, leaving 14 bases between. The CDR3 DNA reads TGTGCCAGCAGCCCCCAGTCGTGGGGGAATTCACCCCTCCACTTT. Residues: CASSPQSWGNSPLHF.

This clonotype was found many times. This chain connects TRBV20-1 to TRBJ1-2, with a weak D call TRBD1 (5 bases). This CDR3 has 14 residues. Germline-derived CDR1 and CDR2 are DFQATT and SNEGSKA (reference sequence). The ends were cut back, 3 bases at V and 8 bases at J, with 19 bases in the middle. The CDR3 DNA reads TGCAGTGCTAGGGACTCGGGACCGCGGAGCGGCTACACCTTC. Protein product: CSARDSGPRSGYTF.

This rearrangement joins TRBV12-3 or TRBV12-4 to TRBJ1-1, with D possibly TRBD1 on 6 matching bases. The CDR3 totals 15 residues. V was clipped by 3 bases and J by 2 bases, with 13 bases between them. The CDR3 loop reads CASSFEQGINTEAFF. The CDR3 region has the DNA TGTGCCAGCAGTTTTGAGCAGGGGATTAACACTGAAGCTTTCTTT.

This rearrangement joins TRBV20-1 to TRBJ2-5, with TRBD2 identical over 7 bases. CDR3 size: 13 residues. CDR1 and CDR2 (germline): DFQATT, SNEGSKA (reference sequence). The junction had 6 bases not matched to a gene; V was cut back by 4 bases and J by 4 bases. The CDR3 loop is CSAKWEGLETQYF. The CDR3 coding sequence is TGCAGTGCTAAGTGGGAGGGCCTAGAGACCCAGTACTTC.

The rearrangement links TRBV20-1 to TRBJ2-5; D remains unclear. Deletions cut 4 bases from V and 7 bases from J, with 16 bases between. Per germline, CDR1 DFQATT and CDR2 SNEGSKA (reference sequence). This CDR3 contains 13 residues. CDR3 in amino acids: CSAIHVSLGTQYF. The CDR3 coding sequence is TGCAGTGCTATTCACGTAAGCCTCGGGACCCAGTACTTC.

This sequence joins TRBV2 and TRBJ2-3, with a tentative D call TRBD2 (6 bases). This CDR3 comprises 13 residues. V gave up 8 bases and J gave up 5 bases, with 14 bases separating them. The germline V gene encodes CDR1 SNHLY and CDR2 FYNNEI. CDR3: CASRKTTRDTQYF. Written as DNA, the CDR3 is TGTGCCAGCCGCAAAACGACTAGAGATACGCAGTATTTT.

This clonotype was recorded many times. The gene calls are TRBV10-3 and TRBJ2-3; 10 bases are shared with TRBD1. The germline CDR1 and CDR2 sequences are ENHRY and SYGVKD. V lost 8 bases to trimming and J lost 4 bases; unmatched junction nucleotides: 12. This CDR3 comprises 16 residues. CDR3 protein: CAIGWTGGVWPDTQYF. The DNA for the CDR3 is TGTGCCATCGGTTGGACAGGGGGAGTGTGGCCAGATACGCAGTATTTT.

This clonotype was found many times. The rearrangement uses TRBV6-5 and TRBJ1-6; D is unresolved. Germline V lookup: CDR1 MNHEY, CDR2 SVGAGI. V lost 6 bases, J lost 5 bases, and 17 bases lay in between. This CDR3 contains 16 residues. The CDR3 protein is CASSRGDLRDNSPLHF. The CDR3 DNA sequence: TGTGCCAGCAGCCGAGGCGACCTCAGAGATAATTCACCCCTCCACTTT.

This clonotype was seen a few times. V and J are TRBV5-1 and TRBJ2-5; 11 bases are a match to TRBD2. The CDR3 spans 18 residues. V trimming: 0 bases; J trimming: 4 bases; junction bases outside the gene matches: 11. The V gene's germline CDR1 is SGHRS and CDR2 YFSETQ. The CDR3 region has the DNA TGCGCCAGCAGCTTGGCCCCCCCTAGCGGGAGGAGTGGAGAGACCCAGTACTTC. Amino acid sequence: CASSLAPPSGRSGETQYF. Drawing the rest from reference TRBV5-1 and TRBJ2-5, the complete variable domain is KAGVTQTPRYLIKTRGQQVTLSCSPISGHRSVSWYQQTPGQGLQFLFEYFSETQRNKGNFPGRFSGRQFSNSRSEMNVSTLELGDSALYLCASSLAPPSGRSGETQYFGPGTRLLVL.

The chain is built from TRBV27 and TRBJ1-4; possible D gene TRBD1, 6 bases. The CDR3 has 15 residues. V was pared by 5 bases and J by 1 base, with 11 bases between. Germline lookup yields CDR1 MNHEY and CDR2 SMNVEV (reference sequence). In nucleotides, the CDR3 is TGTGCCAGCAGTAGCCCAGGGGTAACTAATGAAAAACTGTTTTTT. Its protein product is CASSSPGVTNEKLFF.

This rearrangement joins TRBV20-1 to TRBJ2-2, with TRBD2 matching over 8 bases. CDR1 is DFQATT, CDR2 SNEGSKA, per germline (reference sequence). The CDR3 spans 15 residues. The V gene end was trimmed by 3 bases and the J gene end by 3 bases; junction bases not matched to a gene: 6. The CDR3 here is CSASPAGEDTGELFF. The CDR3 region has the DNA TGCAGTGCTAGCCCAGCGGGAGAGGACACCGGGGAGCTGTTTTTT.

This clonotype showed up just a few times. J is TRBJ2-7 and V is TRBV5-1; D is unclear. Trimming shortened V by 0 bases and J by 5 bases, and 9 bases separated the two germline ends. Germline assignment: CDR1 SGHRS and CDR2 YFSETQ. There are 13 residues in the CDR3. Here the CDR3 reads CASSLGHTDEQYF. The CDR3 nucleotides read TGCGCCAGCAGCTTGGGACACACGGACGAGCAGTACTTC.

This clonotype was detected ten times or more. The V gene is TRBV12-3 or TRBV12-4, the J gene TRBJ2-7; a possible D gene is TRBD2 (6 bases). The CDR3 is 18 residues long. V was clipped by 5 bases and J by 0 bases, with 23 bases between them. CDR3 loop: CASSPRDWPRLNSYEQYF. CDR3 sequence (DNA): TGTGCCAGCAGTCCCCGGGACTGGCCAAGACTAAACTCCTACGAGCAGTACTTC.

This chain links TRBV7-2 with TRBJ2-3; TRBD2 agrees at 10 bases. This CDR3 has 16 amino acids. Germline V gene lookup returns CDR1 SGHTA and CDR2 FQGNSA. V dropped 5 bases and J dropped 0; count of bases not matched to a gene: 5. The CDR3 DNA is TGTGCCAGCAGCACCACTAGCGGGGTGAGCACAGATACGCAGTATTTT. Its protein is CASSTTSGVSTDTQYF.

This clonotype was seen repeatedly, ten times or more. The chain employs TRBV27 and TRBJ2-1, with TRBD1 matching 7 bases. The junction had 7 bases not matched to a gene; V was cut back by 5 bases and J by 9 bases. Germline CDR1 MNHEY, CDR2 SMNVEV (reference sequence). The length of the CDR3 is 13 residues. The CDR3 protein is CASSAAGGSEQFF. The DNA of the CDR3 is TGTGCCAGCAGTGCGGCAGGGGGAAGTGAGCAGTTCTTC.

The sample holds many counts of this clonotype. V gene TRBV28 combines with J gene TRBJ2-1; 8 nucleotides match TRBD1. Germline CDR1 reads MDHEN; CDR2 reads SYDVKM. With 9 bases clipped from V and 7 bases from J, the junction kept 5 bases outside the gene matches. The CDR3 has 12 amino acids. The CDR3 region is CASGRGLNEQFF. CDR3 nucleotide sequence: TGTGCCAGTGGCAGGGGGCTTAATGAGCAGTTCTTC.

This clonotype occurred a few times. The chain employs TRBV12-3 or TRBV12-4 and TRBJ1-5; D not resolved. Trimming took off 3 bases at V and 6 bases at J, with 12 bases between the two ends. CDR3 size: 14 residues. The CDR3 is CASSFYGDFQPQHF. CDR3 bases: TGTGCCAGCAGTTTTTACGGTGACTTTCAGCCCCAGCATTTT.

This clonotype was detected a few times. The chain carries TRBV5-1 and TRBJ1-1; D might be TRBD1 (5 bases). The ends were cut back, 6 bases at V and 5 bases at J, with 17 bases in the middle. Looked up from germline, CDR1 is SGHRS and CDR2 is YFSETQ. The CDR3 runs 14 residues. The chain's CDR3 is CASKLTALGTEAFF. CDR3 sequence (DNA): TGCGCCAGCAAATTGACAGCCTTGGGAACTGAAGCTTTCTTT.